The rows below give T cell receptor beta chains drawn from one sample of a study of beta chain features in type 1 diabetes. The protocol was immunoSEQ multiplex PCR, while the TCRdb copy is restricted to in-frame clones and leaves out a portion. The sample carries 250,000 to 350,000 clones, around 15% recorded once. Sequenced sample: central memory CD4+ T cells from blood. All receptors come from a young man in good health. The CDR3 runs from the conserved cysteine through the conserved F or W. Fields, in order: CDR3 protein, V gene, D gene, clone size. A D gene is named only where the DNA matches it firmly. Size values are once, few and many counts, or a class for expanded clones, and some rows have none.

CDR3: CASSRDANGYTF; V: TRBV5-4; D: -; size: -
CDR3: CASSYGAGVTGELFF; V: TRBV6-5; D: TRBD2; size: -
CDR3: CAISVGGGAGETQYF; V: TRBV10-3; D: TRBD2; size: few
CDR3: CASRGQGWDEQFF; V: TRBV6-5; D: TRBD1; size: few
CDR3: CASSLALTQEAFF; V: TRBV7-2; D: -; size: -
CDR3: CASTFGQALGYTF; V: TRBV28; D: TRBD1; size: -
CDR3: CASSAGLGTDTQYF; V: TRBV9; D: TRBD2; size: -
CDR3: CASSFLAGGSASYGYTF; V: TRBV28; D: -; size: -
CDR3: CASSVAREAGEQYF; V: TRBV9; D: -; size: few
CDR3: CASSLWRGGVDTQYF; V: TRBV7-6; D: TRBD2; size: -
CDR3: CSVEGGPGDEKLFF; V: TRBV29-1; D: -; size: many
CDR3: CASSYLGTSGSYEQYF; V: TRBV13; D: TRBD2; size: -
CDR3: CASGRGGYGYTF; V: TRBV4-1; D: -; size: few
CDR3: CASSLDTNTGELFF; V: TRBV7-9; D: -; size: -
CDR3: CASSVTFLAGGSNEQFF; V: TRBV9; D: TRBD2; size: -
CDR3: CASLRTGTEAFF; V: TRBV6-1; D: -; size: many
CDR3: CSARRGSEVGEKLFF; V: TRBV29-1; D: -; size: -
CDR3: CASSLREGAGELFF; V: TRBV27; D: TRBD2; size: -
CDR3: CASSLEASSYNEQFF; V: TRBV7-9; D: -; size: -
CDR3: CASSPPGLAAKNIQYF; V: TRBV19; D: TRBD2; size: few
CDR3: CASSPRAGQYFSETQYF; V: TRBV5-8; D: -; size: few
CDR3: CASSSASRGQYF; V: TRBV2; D: -; size: -
CDR3: CASSPSRISSGANVLTF; V: TRBV18; D: -; size: -
CDR3: CASSRGAEAFF; V: TRBV28; D: -; size: -
CDR3: CASSREGRETQYF; V: TRBV7-3; D: TRBD2; size: few
CDR3: CASGENWGEQYF; V: TRBV12-5; D: -; size: -
CDR3: CASSVDTSGLMDTQYF; V: TRBV9; D: TRBD2; size: -
CDR3: CASSFLGTGNYEQYF; V: TRBV6-1; D: TRBD1; size: -
CDR3: CAISGLTGANYGYTF; V: TRBV10-3; D: TRBD1; size: -
CDR3: CASSQDPGRDNSPLHF; V: TRBV5-4; D: -; size: -
CDR3: CASSLYGQKETQYF; V: TRBV27; D: -; size: few
CDR3: CASGGTAPYYGYTF; V: TRBV6-5; D: TRBD1; size: few
CDR3: CASTRDSTEAFF; V: TRBV2; D: TRBD1; size: few
CDR3: CASSQRRTGELFF; V: TRBV11-1; D: -; size: -
CDR3: CASSLAQEVHSYGYTF; V: TRBV7-2; D: -; size: -
CDR3: CASRAGGYSTDTQYF; V: TRBV2; D: -; size: medium-sized
CDR3: CASSQARGITTYNEQFF; V: TRBV4-1; D: -; size: few
CDR3: CASSLLAGGPDTQYF; V: TRBV6-4; D: TRBD2; size: -
CDR3: CSVGTASNTEAFF; V: TRBV29-1; D: -; size: few
CDR3: CASSLARGTGYFNEQFF; V: TRBV7-9; D: -; size: few
CDR3: CASSLWTGRNEKLFF; V: TRBV5-6; D: TRBD1; size: -
CDR3: CASRGVGAMGTDTQYF; V: TRBV28; D: -; size: -
CDR3: CSVELFPENIQYF; V: TRBV29-1; D: -; size: -
CDR3: CASSTTTNEKLFF; V: TRBV5-1; D: -; size: -
CDR3: CASSTLVGVGEQYF; V: TRBV14; D: -; size: -